These 14 T cell receptor beta chains originate from one sample sequenced in a study of neurological immune-mediated disorders. TCRdb called the 5' RACE reads again in MiXCR, with one record for every CDR3 protein. The repertoire has approximately 100,000 distinct CDR3 sequences, around 3.4% of them found once; the top ten carry roughly 6%. Material: PBMCs. The receptors derive from a woman aged 18-29 years with multiple sclerosis.

This clonotype was observed many times. The rearrangement uses TRBV4-1 and TRBJ1-2; D is undetermined. CDR1 is MGHRA, CDR2 YSYEKL, per germline. There are 16 residues in the CDR3. The V end lost 3 bases, the J end lost 8 bases, and 22 bases lay between the germline ends. The DNA of the CDR3 is TGCGCCAGCAGCCAGGACCCAAGAACCCCGGTTGAAGGCTACACCTTC. This encodes CASSQDPRTPVEGYTF.

This clonotype was observed many times. The chain recombines TRBV6-5 with TRBJ2-3; TRBD2 agrees at 7 bases. The V segment lost 0 bases and the J segment 0 bases; nucleotides outside the gene matches: 3. Per germline, CDR1 MNHEY and CDR2 SVGAGI. CDR3 length: 16 amino acids. The chain's CDR3 is CASSYSGSGSTDTQYF. As DNA, the CDR3 is TGTGCCAGCAGTTACTCGGGTAGCGGGAGCACAGATACGCAGTATTTT.

This clonotype was picked up many times. The chain uses TRBV25-1 and TRBJ1-4; D is uncertain. Trimming removed 3 bases at V and 0 bases at J, with 5 bases between. The CDR3 has 14 amino acids. CDR1 MGHDK and CDR2 SYGVNS come from the germline V gene. In DNA, the CDR3 is TGTGCCAGCAGTGAGCTAGCAACTAATGAAAAACTGTTTTTT. It is translated as CASSELATNEKLFF.

This clonotype has at least ten counts. CDR3 amino acids: CASSKRDRGLDEQYF. The CDR3 bases are TGTGCCAGCAGCAAACGGGACAGGGGGCTCGACGAGCAGTACTTC. V gene TRBV21-1 combines with J gene TRBJ2-7; TRBD1, the table's D call, lacks a check against the DNA. TRBV21-1 is flagged as a pseudogene. The CDR3 covers 15 residues.

This clonotype has at least ten counts. The chain couples TRBV9 to TRBJ1-1; TRBD1 is a possible D gene (5 bases). Germline CDR1 and CDR2: SGDLS and YYNGEE. This CDR3 comprises 13 residues. The V end was cut by 4 bases, the J end by 5 bases, with 12 bases between. CDR3 sequence (DNA): TGTGCCAGCAGCCCCCAAGGGGCGACTGAAGCTTTCTTT. It yields the protein CASSPQGATEAFF.

This clonotype has ten or more counts. This chain joins TRBV12-3 or TRBV12-4 and TRBJ2-1; TRBD1 is a possible D gene (6 bases). Trimming took off 8 bases at V and 12 bases at J, with 20 bases between the two ends. This CDR3 is 13 amino acids long. The CDR3 region is CASLQFGEGGQFF. The CDR3 region has the DNA TGTGCCAGCCTCCAATTCGGGGAAGGGGGGCAGTTCTTC.

This clonotype has a count of ten or more. The rearrangement uses TRBV5-1 and TRBJ1-3; D is uncertain. The V end was cut by 6 bases, the J end by 0 bases, with 13 bases between. The CDR3 has 15 amino acids. Per germline, CDR1 SGHRS and CDR2 YFSETQ. CDR3 amino acids: CASTMDGASGNTIYF. For the CDR3, the DNA is TGCGCCAGCACCATGGACGGCGCCTCTGGAAACACCATATATTTT.

This clonotype was counted ten times or more. The V gene is TRBV20-1, the J gene TRBJ1-1; a weak D match, TRBD1 (6 bases). This CDR3 has 14 residues. V lost 6 bases and J lost 7, with 21 bases in between. The V gene's germline CDR1 is DFQATT and CDR2 SNEGSKA (reference sequence). In nucleotides, the CDR3 is TGCAGTGCGCCGGATTCAGGGGTTCAGGTTGAAGCTTTCTTT. It is translated as CSAPDSGVQVEAFF.

This clonotype was recorded many times. The chain recombines TRBV7-2 with TRBJ2-1; 9 bases are a match to TRBD2. Germline-derived CDR1 and CDR2 are SGHTA and FQGNSA. There are 16 residues in the CDR3. The V and J ends lost 1 base and 3 bases, in that order; junction bases with no gene match: 4. The chain's CDR3 is CASSLGVAGVYNEQFF. Here the CDR3 DNA reads TGTGCCAGCAGCTTAGGGGTAGCGGGGGTCTACAATGAGCAGTTCTTC.

This clonotype was picked up many times. V gene TRBV10-3 combines with J gene TRBJ1-2, with a possible D match to TRBD1 (6 bases). This CDR3 region has 14 residues. Germline V gene sequence: CDR1 ENHRY, CDR2 SYGVKD. Trimming took off 7 bases at V and 8 bases at J, with 20 bases between the two ends. The CDR3 DNA sequence: TGTGCCATCAATAAGGACAGCCTCCTAGGAGGCTACACCTTC. This gives the protein CAINKDSLLGGYTF.

This clonotype was observed many times. This sequence joins TRBV12-3 or TRBV12-4 and TRBJ2-1; TRBD2 aligns across 10 bases. The ends lost 6 bases at V and 7 bases at J; junction bases unmatched: 9. The CDR3 has 15 residues. CDR3 nucleotide sequence: TGTGCCAGCAGCCTATCCAGCGGGGGGGTGAATGAGCAGTTCTTC. The encoded protein is CASSLSSGGVNEQFF.

Regarding this clonotype: This could be a read error, since a much larger clone is one nucleotide away. The gene calls are TRBV11-2 and TRBJ1-5; 9 nucleotides agree with TRBD1. Germline loops: CDR1 SGHAT, CDR2 FQNNGV. The CDR3 totals 15 residues. The chain's CDR3 is CASSLDTGGRQHQHF. The CDR3 coding sequence is TGTGCCAGCAGCTTAGACACAGGGGGCAGGCAGCACCAGCATTTT.

About this clonotype: A single base separates this from a much larger clone, so it may be a read error. The chain recombines TRBV9 with TRBJ2-4; 8 positions match TRBD1. Germline CDR1 is SGDLS and CDR2 is YYNGEE. CDR3 length: 16 residues. For the CDR3, the DNA is TGTGCCAGCAGCGTATCCCCGACAGGGGTCAAAAAAATTCAGTACTTC. Translation gives CASSVSPTGVKKIQYF.

This clonotype has a count of ten or more. This rearrangement joins TRBV20-1 to TRBJ2-7; no firm D call. CDR3 length: 13 amino acids. Germline CDR1 and CDR2: DFQATT and SNEGSKA (reference sequence). V was cut by 4 bases and J by 3 bases, with 13 bases left in between. CDR3 DNA sequence: TGCAGTGCTACCACCAGACGGCACTACGAGCAGTACTTC. Amino acids: CSATTRRHYEQYF.